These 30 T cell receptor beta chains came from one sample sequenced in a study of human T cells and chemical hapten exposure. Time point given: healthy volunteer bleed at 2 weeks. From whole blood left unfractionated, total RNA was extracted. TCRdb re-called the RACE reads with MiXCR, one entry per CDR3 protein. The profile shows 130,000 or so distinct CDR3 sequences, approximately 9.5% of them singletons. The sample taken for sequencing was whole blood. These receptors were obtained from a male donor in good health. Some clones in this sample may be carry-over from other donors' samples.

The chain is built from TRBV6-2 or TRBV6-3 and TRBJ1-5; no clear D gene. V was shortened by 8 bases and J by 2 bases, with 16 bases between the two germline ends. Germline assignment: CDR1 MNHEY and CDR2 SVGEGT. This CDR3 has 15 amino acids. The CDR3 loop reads CASLESLGGNQPQHF. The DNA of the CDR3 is TGTGCCAGCCTGGAAAGTCTTGGGGGCAATCAGCCCCAGCATTTT.

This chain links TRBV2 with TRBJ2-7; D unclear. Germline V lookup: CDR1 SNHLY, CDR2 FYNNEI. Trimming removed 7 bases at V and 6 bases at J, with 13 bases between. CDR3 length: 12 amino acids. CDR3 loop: CASTRSSLEQYF. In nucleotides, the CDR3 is TGTGCCAGCACCCGATCCTCCCTCGAGCAGTACTTC.

The CDR3 loop reads CSVSTGYNEQFF. The CDR3 bases are TGCAGCGTTAGTACAGGCTACAATGAGCAGTTCTTC. This sequence joins TRBV29-1 and TRBJ2-1; tentatively, D is TRBD1 (5 bases). Per germline, CDR1 SQVTM and CDR2 ANQGSEA. The V end lost 5 bases, the J end lost 3 bases, and 8 bases lay between the germline ends. The CDR3 is 12 amino acids.

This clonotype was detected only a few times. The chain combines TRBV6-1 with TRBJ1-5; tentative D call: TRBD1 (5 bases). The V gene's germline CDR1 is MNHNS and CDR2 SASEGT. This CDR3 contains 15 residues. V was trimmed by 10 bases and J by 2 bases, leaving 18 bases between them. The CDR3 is CAIKGLRDGNQPQHF. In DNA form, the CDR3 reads TGTGCCATTAAAGGGCTCAGGGACGGCAATCAGCCCCAGCATTTT.

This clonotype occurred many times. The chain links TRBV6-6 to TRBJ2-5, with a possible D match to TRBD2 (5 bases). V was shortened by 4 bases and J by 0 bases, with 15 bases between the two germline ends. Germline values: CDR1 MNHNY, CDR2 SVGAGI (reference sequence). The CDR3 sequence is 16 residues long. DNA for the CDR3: TGTGCCAGCAGTTCCCCCGGGGTGACGTACCAAGAGACCCAGTACTTC. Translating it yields CASSSPGVTYQETQYF.

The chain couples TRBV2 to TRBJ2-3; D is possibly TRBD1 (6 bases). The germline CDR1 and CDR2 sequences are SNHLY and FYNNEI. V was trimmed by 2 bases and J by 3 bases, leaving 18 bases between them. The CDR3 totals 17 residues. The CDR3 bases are TGTGCCAGCAGTGAACACAGGGCGCAAAGGACTACAGATACGCAGTATTTT. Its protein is CASSEHRAQRTTDTQYF.

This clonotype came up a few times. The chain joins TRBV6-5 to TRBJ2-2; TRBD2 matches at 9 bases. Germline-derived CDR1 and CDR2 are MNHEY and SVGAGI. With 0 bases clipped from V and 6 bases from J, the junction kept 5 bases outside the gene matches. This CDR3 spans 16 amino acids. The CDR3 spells CASSYSGSGSSGELFF. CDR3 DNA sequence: TGTGCCAGCAGTTACTCTGGTAGCGGGAGTTCCGGGGAGCTGTTTTTT.

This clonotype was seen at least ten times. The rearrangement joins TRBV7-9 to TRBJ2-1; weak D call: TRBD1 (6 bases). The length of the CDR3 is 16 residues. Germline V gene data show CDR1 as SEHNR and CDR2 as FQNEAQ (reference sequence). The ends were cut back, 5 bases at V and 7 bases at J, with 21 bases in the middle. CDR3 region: CASSPPGWGPRNEQFF. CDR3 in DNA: TGTGCCAGCAGCCCACCGGGATGGGGGCCAAGGAATGAGCAGTTCTTC.

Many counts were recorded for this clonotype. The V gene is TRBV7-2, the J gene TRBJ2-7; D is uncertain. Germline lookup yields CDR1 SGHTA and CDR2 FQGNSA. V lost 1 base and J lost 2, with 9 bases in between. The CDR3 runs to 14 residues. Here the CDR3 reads CASSLVRYAYEQYF. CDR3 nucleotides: TGTGCCAGCAGCTTAGTGCGCTATGCCTACGAGCAGTACTTC. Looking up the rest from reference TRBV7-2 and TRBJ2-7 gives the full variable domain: GAGVSQSPSNKVTEKGKDVELRCDPISGHTALYWYRQSLGQGLEFLIYFQGNSAPDKSGLPSDRFSAERTGGSVSTLTIQRTQQEDSAVYLCASSLVRYAYEQYFGPGTRLTVT.

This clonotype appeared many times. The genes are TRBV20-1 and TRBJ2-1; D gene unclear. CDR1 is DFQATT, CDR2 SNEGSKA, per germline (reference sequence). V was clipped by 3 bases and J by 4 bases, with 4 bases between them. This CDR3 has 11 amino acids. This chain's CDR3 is CSASRYNEQFF. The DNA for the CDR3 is TGCAGTGCTAGCCGGTACAATGAGCAGTTCTTC.

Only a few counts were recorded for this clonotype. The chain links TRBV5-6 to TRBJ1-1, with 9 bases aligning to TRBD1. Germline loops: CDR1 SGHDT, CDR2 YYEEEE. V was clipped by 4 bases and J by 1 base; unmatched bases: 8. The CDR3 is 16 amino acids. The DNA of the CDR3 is TGTGCCAGCAGCGGTGACAGGGGGGCCCGGAACACTGAAGCTTTCTTT. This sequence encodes CASSGDRGARNTEAFF.

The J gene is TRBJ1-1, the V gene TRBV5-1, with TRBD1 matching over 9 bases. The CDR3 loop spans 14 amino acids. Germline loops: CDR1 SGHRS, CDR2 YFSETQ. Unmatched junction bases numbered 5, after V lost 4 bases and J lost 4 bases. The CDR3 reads CASSRTGEGTEAFF. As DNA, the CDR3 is TGCGCCAGCAGCCGGACAGGGGAGGGCACTGAAGCTTTCTTT.

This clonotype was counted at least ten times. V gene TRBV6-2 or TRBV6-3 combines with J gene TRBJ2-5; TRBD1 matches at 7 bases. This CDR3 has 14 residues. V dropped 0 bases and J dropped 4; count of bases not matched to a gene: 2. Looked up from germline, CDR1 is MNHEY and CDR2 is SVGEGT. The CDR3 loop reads CASSYSRTGETQYF. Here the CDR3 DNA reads TGTGCCAGCAGTTACTCGAGGACAGGAGAGACCCAGTACTTC.

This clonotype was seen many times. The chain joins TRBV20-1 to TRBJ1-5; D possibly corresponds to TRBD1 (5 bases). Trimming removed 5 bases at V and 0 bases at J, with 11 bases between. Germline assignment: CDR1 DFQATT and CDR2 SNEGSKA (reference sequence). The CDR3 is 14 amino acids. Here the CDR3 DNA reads TGCAGTGCTCCCATCGGGGGTAGCAATCAGCCCCAGCATTTT. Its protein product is CSAPIGGSNQPQHF.

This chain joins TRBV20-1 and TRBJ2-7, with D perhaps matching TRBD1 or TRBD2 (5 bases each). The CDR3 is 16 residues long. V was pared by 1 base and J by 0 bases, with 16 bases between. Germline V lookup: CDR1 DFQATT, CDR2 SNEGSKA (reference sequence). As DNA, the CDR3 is TGCAGTGCTAGAGGCCGGGGCTGGCGCAGCTCCTACGAGCAGTACTTC. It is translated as CSARGRGWRSSYEQYF.

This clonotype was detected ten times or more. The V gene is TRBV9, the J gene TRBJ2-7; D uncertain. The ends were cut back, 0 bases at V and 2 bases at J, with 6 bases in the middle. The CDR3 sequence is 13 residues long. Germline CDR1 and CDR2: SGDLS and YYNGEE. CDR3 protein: CASSVDGPYEQYF. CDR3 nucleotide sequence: TGTGCCAGCAGCGTAGACGGCCCCTACGAGCAGTACTTC. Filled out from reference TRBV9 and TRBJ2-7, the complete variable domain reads DSGVTQTPKHLITATGQRVTLRCSPRSGDLSVYWYQQSLDQGLQFLIQYYNGEERAKGNILERFSAQQFPDLHSELNLSSLELGDSALYFCASSVDGPYEQYFGPGTRLTVT.

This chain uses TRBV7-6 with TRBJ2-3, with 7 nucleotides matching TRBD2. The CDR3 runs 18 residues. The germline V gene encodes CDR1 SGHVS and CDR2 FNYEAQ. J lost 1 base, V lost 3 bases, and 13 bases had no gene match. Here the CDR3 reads CASSFPRLAGEGTDTQYF. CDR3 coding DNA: TGTGCCAGCAGCTTCCCCCGGCTGGCGGGGGAAGGCACAGATACGCAGTATTTT.

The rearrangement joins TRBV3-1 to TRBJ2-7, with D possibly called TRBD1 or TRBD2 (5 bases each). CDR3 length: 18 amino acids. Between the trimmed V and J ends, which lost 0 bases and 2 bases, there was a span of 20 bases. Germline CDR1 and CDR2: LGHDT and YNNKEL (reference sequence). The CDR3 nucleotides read TGTGCCAGCAGCCAAGATAGGTCCTGGGGGTTGCAAACCTACGAGCAGTACTTC. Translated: CASSQDRSWGLQTYEQYF.

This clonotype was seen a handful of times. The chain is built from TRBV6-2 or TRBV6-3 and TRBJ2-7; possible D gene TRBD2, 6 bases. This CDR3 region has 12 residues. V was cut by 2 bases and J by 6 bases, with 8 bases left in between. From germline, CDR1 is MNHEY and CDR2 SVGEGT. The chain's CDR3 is CASSYGRREQYF. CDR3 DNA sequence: TGTGCCAGCAGTTACGGGAGGCGCGAGCAGTACTTC.

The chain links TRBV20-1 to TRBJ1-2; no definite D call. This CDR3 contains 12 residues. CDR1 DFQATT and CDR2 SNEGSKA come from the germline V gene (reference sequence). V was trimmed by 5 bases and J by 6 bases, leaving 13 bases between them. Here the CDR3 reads CSAPDSRNGYTF. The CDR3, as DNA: TGCAGTGCTCCGGACTCGAGAAATGGCTACACCTTC.

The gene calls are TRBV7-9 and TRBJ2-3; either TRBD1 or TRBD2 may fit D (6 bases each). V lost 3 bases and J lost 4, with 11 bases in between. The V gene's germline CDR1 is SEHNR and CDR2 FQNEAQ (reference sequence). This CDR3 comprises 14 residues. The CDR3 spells CASSFKGGSDTQYF. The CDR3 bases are TGTGCCAGCAGCTTCAAGGGGGGCTCAGATACGCAGTATTTT. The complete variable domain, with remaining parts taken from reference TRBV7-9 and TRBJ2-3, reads DTGVSQNPRHKITKRGQNVTFRCDPISEHNRLYWYRQTLGQGPEFLTYFQNEAQLEKSRLLSDRFSAERPKGSFSTLEIQRTEQGDSAMYLCASSFKGGSDTQYFGPGTRLTVL.

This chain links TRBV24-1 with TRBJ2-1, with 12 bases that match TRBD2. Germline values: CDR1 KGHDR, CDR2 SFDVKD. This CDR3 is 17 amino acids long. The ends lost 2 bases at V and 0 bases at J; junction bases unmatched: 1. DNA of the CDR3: TGTGCCACCAGTGATTCGACTAGCGGGGGCTCCTACAATGAGCAGTTCTTC. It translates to CATSDSTSGGSYNEQFF.

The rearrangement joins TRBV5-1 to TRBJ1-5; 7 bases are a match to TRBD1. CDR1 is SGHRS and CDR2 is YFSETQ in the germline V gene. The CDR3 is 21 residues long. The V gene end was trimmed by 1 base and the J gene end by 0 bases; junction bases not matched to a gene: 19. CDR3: CASSLYPSRGGGPYSNQPQHF. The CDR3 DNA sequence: TGCGCCAGCAGCTTGTATCCATCCAGGGGGGGAGGCCCTTATAGCAATCAGCCCCAGCATTTT.

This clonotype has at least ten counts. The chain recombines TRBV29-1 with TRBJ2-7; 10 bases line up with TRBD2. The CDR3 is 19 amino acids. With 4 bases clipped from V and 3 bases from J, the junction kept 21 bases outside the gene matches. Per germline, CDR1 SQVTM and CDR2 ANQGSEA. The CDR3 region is CSVVTPSASGRAWNYEQYF. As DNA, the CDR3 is TGCAGCGTTGTTACCCCATCGGCTAGCGGGAGAGCATGGAACTACGAGCAGTACTTC.

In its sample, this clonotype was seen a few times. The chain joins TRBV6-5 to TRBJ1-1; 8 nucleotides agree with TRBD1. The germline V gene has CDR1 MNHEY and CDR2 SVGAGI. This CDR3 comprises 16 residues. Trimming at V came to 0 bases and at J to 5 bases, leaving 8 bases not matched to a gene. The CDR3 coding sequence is TGTGCCAGCAGTTACTCTGCACAGGGGGGATGGACTGAAGCTTTCTTT. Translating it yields CASSYSAQGGWTEAFF.

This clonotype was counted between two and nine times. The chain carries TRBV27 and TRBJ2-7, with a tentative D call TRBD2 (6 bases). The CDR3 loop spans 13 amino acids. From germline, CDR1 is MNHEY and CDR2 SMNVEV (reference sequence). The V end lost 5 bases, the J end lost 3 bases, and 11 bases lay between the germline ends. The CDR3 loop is CASSPQEGYEQYF. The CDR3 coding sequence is TGTGCCAGCAGTCCCCAGGAGGGCTACGAGCAGTACTTC.

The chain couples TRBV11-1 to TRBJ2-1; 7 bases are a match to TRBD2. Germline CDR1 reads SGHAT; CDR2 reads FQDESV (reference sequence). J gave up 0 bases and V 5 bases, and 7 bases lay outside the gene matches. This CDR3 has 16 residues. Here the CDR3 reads CASSAWGGSSYNEQFF. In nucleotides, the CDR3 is TGTGCCAGCAGCGCATGGGGGGGGAGCTCCTACAATGAGCAGTTCTTC.

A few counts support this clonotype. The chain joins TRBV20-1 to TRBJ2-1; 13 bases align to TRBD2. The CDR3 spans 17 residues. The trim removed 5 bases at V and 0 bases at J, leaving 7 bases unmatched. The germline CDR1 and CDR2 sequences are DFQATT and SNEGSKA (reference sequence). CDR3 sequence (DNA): TGCAGTGCTCTGGGACTAGCGGGACAAAGCTCCTACAATGAGCAGTTCTTC. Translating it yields CSALGLAGQSSYNEQFF.

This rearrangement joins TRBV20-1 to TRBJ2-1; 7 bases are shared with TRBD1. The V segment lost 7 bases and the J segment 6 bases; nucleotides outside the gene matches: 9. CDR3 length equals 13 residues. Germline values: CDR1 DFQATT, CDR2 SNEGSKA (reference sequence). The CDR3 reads CSGQGGFSNEQFF. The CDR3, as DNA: TGCAGTGGACAAGGGGGCTTCTCCAATGAGCAGTTCTTC.

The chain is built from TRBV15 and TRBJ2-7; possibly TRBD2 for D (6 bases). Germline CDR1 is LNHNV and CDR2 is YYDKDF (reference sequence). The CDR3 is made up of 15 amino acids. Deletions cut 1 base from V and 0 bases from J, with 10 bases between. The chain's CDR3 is CATSRGLGSSYEQYF. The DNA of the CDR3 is TGTGCCACCAGCAGAGGTCTCGGGAGCTCCTACGAGCAGTACTTC. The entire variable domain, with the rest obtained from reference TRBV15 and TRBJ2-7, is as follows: DAMVIQNPRYQVTQFGKPVTLSCSQTLNHNVMYWYQQKSSQAPKLLFHYYDKDFNNEADTPDNFQSRRPNTSFCFLDIRSPGLGDTAMYLCATSRGLGSSYEQYFGPGTRLTVT.